This T cell receptor (beta chain) stems from a study of vaccination and CD4 T cells after COVID-19. Overall study context: Samples were taken after vaccination, a median of roughly 70 days after dose two, with a range of 14 to 241. Overlapping peptides covering the spike proteins of SARS-CoV-2, HCoV-NL63, HCoV-OC43 and HCoV-229E were added to stimulate cells.

Oncomine TCR Beta short-read sequencing was applied to DNA from cultured CD4+ T cells. MiXCR, applied by TCRdb to the PCR reads, yields one record per CDR3 protein. Seen here are 12,000 or so distinct CDR3 sequences, around 41% observed once, and the top ten hold more than 20%. Germline values: CDR1 LNHDA, CDR2 SQIVND (reference sequence). The V gene lost 8 bases and the J gene lost 12 bases, with 20 bases spanning the gap. This CDR3 has 14 residues. Noted treatment: roughly 10-day PBMC culture with coronavirus spike peptide pools or control peptides (ViraFEST assay). With peptide pools, ViraFEST first expanded antigen-specific T cells and afterwards sequenced their TCRs. In the case of this clonotype: Antigen: not known.

The gene calls are TRBV19 and TRBJ1-6, with D uncertain. The sequence came from a human donor with COVID-19. Sequenced material: cultured CD4+ T cells from blood. The DNA of the CDR3 is TGTGCCAGTGAAGAGAGCGGTAGAACGGGACCCCTCCACTTT. Amino acids: CASEESGRTGPLHF.